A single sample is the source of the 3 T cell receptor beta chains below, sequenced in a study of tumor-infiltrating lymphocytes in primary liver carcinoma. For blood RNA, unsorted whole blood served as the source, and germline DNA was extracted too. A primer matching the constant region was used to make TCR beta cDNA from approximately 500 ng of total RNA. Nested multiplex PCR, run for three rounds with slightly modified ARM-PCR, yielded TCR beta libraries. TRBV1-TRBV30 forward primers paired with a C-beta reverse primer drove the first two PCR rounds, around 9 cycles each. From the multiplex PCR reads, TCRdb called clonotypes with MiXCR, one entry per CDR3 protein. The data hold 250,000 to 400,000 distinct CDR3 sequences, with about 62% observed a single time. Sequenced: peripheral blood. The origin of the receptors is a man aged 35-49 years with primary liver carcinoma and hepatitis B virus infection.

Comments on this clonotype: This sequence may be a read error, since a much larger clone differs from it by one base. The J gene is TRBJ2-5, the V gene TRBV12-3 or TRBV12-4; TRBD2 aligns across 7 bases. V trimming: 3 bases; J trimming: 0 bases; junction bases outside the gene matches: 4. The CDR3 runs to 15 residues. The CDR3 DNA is TGTGCCAGCAGTTTGTCCAGCGGGAACCAAGAGACCCAGTACTTC. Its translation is CASSLSSGNQETQYF.

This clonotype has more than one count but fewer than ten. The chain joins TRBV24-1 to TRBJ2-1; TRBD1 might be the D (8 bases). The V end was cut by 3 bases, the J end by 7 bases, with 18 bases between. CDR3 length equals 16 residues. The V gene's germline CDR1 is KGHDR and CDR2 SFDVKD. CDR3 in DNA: TGTGCCACCAGTGATCCACAGGGGGAGGGTAGGAATGAGCAGTTCTTC. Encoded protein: CATSDPQGEGRNEQFF.

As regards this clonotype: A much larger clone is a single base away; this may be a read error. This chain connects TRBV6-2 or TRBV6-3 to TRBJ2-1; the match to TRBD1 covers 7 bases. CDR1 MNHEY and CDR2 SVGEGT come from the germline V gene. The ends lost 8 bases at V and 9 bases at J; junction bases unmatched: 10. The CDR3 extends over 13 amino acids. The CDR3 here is CASGQVSGGEQFF. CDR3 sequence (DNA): TGTGCCAGCGGACAGGTCTCAGGGGGTGAGCAGTTCTTC.